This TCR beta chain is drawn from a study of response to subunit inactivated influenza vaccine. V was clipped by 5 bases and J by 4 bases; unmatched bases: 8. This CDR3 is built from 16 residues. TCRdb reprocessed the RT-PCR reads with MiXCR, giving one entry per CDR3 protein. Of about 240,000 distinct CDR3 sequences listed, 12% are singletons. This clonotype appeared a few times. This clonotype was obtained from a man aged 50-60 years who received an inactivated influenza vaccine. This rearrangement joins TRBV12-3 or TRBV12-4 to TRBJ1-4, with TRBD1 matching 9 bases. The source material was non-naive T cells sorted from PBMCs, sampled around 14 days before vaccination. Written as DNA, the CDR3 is TGTGCCAGCAGTAGCAAAACAGGGGGCGTTAATGAAAAACTGTTTTTT. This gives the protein CASSSKTGGVNEKLFF.